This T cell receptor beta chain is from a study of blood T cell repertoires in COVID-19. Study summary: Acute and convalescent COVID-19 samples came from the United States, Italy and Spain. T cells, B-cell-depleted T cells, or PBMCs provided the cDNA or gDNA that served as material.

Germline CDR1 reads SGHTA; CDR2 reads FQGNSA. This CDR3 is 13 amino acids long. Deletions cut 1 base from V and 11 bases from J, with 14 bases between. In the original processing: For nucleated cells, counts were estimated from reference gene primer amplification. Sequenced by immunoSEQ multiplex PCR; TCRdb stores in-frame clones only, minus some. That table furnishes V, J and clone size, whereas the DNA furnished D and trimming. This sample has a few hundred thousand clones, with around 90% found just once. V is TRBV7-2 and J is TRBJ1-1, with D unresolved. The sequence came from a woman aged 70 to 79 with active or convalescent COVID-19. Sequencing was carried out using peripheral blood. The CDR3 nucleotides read TGTGCCAGCAGCTTAGACAGCGGTGATCAGGCTTTCTTT. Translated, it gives CASSLDSGDQAFF. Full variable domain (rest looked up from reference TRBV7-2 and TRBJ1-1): GAGVSQSPSNKVTEKGKDVELRCDPISGHTALYWYRQSLGQGLEFLIYFQGNSAPDKSGLPSDRFSAERTGGSVSTLTIQRTQQEDSAVYLCASSLDSGDQAFFGQGTRLTVV.